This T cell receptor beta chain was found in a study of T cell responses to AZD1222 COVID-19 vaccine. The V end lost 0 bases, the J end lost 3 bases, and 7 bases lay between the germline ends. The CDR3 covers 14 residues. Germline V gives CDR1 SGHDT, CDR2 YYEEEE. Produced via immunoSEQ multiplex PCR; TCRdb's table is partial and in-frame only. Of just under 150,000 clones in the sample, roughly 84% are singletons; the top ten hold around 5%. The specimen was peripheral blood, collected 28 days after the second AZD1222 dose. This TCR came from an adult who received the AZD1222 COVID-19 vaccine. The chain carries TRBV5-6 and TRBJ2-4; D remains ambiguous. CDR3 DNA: TGTGCCAGCAGCTTGGTGGGATTCAAAAACATTCAGTACTTC. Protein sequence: CASSLVGFKNIQYF.